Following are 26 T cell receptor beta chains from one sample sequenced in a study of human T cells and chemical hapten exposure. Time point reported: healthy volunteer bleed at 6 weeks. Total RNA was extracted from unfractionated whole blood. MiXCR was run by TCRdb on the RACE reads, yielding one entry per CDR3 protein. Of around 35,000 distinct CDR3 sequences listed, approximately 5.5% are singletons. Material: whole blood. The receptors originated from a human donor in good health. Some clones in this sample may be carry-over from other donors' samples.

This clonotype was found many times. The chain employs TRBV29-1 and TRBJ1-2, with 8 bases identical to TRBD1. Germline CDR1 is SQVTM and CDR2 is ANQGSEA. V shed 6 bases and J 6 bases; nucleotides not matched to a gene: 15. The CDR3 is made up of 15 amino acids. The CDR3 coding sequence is TGCAGCGTCAAAACCTACCCCGGGACAGGAGATGGCTACACCTTC. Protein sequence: CSVKTYPGTGDGYTF.

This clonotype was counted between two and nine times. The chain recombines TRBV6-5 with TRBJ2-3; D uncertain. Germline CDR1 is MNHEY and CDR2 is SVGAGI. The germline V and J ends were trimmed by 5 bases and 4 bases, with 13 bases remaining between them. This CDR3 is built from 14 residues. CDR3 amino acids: CASSPENKADTQYF. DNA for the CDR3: TGTGCCAGCAGTCCCGAGAATAAGGCAGATACGCAGTATTTT.

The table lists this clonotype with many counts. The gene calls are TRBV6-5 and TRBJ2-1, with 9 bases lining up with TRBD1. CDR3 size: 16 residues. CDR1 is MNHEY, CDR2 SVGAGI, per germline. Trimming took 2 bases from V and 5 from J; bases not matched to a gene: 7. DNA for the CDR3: TGTGCCAGCAGTTACGTAGGACAGGGGATCCACAATGAGCAGTTCTTC. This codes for CASSYVGQGIHNEQFF.

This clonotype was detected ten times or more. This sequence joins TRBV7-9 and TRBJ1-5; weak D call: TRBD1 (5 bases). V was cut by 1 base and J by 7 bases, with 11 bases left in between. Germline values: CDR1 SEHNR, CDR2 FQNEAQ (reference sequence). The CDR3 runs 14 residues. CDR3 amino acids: CASSLGGTGQPQHF. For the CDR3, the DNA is TGTGCCAGCAGCTTAGGGGGGACGGGACAGCCCCAGCATTTT.

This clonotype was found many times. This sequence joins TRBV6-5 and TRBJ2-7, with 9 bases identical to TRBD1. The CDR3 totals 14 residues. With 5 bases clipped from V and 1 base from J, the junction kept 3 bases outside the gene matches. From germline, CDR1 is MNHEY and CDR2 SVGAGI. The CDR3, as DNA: TGTGCCAGCAGTCGACAGGGGGGGTCCTACGAGCAGTACTTC. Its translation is CASSRQGGSYEQYF.

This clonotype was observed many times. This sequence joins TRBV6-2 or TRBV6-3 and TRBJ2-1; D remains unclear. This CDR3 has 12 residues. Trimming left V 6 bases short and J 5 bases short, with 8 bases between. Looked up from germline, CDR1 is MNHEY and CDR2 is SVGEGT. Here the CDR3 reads CASRPQHNEQFF. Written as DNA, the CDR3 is TGTGCCAGCAGGCCACAGCACAATGAGCAGTTCTTC.

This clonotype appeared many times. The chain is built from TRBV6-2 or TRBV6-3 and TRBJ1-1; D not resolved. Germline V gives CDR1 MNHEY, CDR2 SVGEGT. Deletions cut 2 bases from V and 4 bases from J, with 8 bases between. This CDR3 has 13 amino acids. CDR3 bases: TGTGCCAGCAGTTACCAGGATACCACTGAAGCTTTCTTT. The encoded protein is CASSYQDTTEAFF.

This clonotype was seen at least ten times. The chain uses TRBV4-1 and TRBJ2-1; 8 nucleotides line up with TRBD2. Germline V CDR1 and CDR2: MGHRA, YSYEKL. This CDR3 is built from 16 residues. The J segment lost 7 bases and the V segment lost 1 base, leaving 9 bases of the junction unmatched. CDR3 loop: CASSQGRLAGINEQFF. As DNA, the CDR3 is TGCGCCAGCAGCCAAGGGCGGCTAGCGGGTATAAATGAGCAGTTCTTC.

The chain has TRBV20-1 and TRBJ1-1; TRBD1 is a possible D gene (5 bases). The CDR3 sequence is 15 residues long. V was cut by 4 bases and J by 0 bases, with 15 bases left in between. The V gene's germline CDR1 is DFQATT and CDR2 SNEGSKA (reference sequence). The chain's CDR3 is CSAKNADTLNTEAFF. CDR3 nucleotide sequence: TGCAGTGCTAAAAACGCGGACACCTTGAACACTGAAGCTTTCTTT.

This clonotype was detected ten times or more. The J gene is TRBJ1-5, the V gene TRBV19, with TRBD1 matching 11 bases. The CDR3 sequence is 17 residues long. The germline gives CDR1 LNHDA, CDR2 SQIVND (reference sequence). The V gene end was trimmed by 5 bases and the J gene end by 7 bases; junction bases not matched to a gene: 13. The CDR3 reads CASSARTGGQPRQPQHF. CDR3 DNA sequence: TGTGCCAGTAGTGCCAGGACAGGGGGCCAGCCCAGGCAGCCCCAGCATTTT.

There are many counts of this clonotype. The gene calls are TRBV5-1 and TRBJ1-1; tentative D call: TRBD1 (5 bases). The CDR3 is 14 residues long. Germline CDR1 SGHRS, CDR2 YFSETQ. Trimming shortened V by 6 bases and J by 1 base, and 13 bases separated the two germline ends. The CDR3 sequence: CASTGPGTNTEAFF. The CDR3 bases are TGCGCCAGCACTGGCCCAGGGACGAACACTGAAGCTTTCTTT.

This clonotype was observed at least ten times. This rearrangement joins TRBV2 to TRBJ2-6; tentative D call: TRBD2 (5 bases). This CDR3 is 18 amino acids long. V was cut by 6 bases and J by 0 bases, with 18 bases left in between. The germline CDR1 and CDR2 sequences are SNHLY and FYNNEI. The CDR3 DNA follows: TGTGCCAGCAGCGGCGGTTGGACCGGGGACTCTGGGGCCAACGTCCTGACTTTC. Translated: CASSGGWTGDSGANVLTF.

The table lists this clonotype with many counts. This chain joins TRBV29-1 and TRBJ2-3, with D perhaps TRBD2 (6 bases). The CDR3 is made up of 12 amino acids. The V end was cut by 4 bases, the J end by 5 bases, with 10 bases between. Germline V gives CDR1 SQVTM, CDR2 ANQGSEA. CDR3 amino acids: CSVGTTGDTQYF. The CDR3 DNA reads TGCAGCGTTGGGACTACCGGAGATACGCAGTATTTT.

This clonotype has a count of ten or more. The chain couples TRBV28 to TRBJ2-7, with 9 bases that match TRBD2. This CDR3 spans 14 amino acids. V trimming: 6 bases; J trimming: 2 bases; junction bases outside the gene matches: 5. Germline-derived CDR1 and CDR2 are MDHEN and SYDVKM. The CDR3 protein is CASRVAGATYEQYF. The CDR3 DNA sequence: TGTGCCAGCAGGGTAGCGGGAGCGACCTACGAGCAGTACTTC. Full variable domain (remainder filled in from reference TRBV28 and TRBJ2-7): DVKVTQSSRYLVKRTGEKVFLECVQDMDHENMFWYRQDPGLGLRLIYFSYDVKMKEKGDIPEGYSVSREKKERFSLILESASTNQTSMYLCASRVAGATYEQYFGPGTRLTVT.

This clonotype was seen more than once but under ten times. The CDR3 reads CASSYPQNTDTQYF. CDR3 in DNA: TGTGCCAGCAGTTACCCGCAGAACACAGATACGCAGTATTTT. The V call is TRBV6-6, the J call TRBJ2-3; unclear D gene. Trimming took off 2 bases at V and 2 bases at J, with 8 bases between the two ends. Germline lookup yields CDR1 MNHNY and CDR2 SVGAGI (reference sequence). CDR3 length equals 14 residues.

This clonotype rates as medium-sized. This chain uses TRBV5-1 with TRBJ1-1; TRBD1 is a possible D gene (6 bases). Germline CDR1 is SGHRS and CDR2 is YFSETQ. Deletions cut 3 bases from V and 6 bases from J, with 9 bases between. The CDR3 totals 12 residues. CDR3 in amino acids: CASSYGQSEAFF. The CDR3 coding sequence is TGCGCCAGCAGCTACGGACAGTCTGAAGCTTTCTTT.

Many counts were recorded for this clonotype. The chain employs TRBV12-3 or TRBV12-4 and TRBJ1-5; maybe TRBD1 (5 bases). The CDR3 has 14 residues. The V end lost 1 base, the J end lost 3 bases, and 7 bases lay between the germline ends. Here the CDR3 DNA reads TGTGCCAGCAGTTTAGGACAGTACAATCAGCCCCAGCATTTT. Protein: CASSLGQYNQPQHF.

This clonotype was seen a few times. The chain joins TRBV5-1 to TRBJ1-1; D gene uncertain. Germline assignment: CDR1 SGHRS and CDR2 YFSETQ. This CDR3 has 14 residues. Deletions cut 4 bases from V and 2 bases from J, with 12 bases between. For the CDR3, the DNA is TGCGCCAGCAGCCTCCCTGGTGTTAACACTGAAGCTTTCTTT. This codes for CASSLPGVNTEAFF.

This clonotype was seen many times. DNA of the CDR3: TGTGCCAGCAGTTGGCCCCTATTTCCCGCAGATACGCAGTATTTT. Encoded protein: CASSWPLFPADTQYF. The chain employs TRBV12-3 or TRBV12-4 and TRBJ2-3; no clear D gene. The CDR3 runs to 15 residues. Trimming removed 4 bases at V and 4 bases at J, with 15 bases between.

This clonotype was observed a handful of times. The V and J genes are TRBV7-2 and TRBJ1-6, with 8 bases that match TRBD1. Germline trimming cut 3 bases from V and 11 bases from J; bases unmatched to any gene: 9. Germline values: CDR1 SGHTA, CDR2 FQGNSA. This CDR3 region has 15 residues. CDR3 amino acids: CASSLDGQGLTPLHF. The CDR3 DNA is TGTGCCAGCAGCTTGGATGGACAGGGACTGACACCCCTCCACTTT.

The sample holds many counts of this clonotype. CDR3 nucleotides: TGTGCCATCAGGGAGAGGACTAGCGGGGACAATGAGCAGTTCTTC. Translating it yields CAIRERTSGDNEQFF. J is TRBJ2-1 and V is TRBV10-3; 12 bases match TRBD2. The CDR3 is 15 amino acids. Germline CDR1 and CDR2: ENHRY and SYGVKD. The V and J ends lost 6 bases and 5 bases, in that order; junction bases with no gene match: 5.

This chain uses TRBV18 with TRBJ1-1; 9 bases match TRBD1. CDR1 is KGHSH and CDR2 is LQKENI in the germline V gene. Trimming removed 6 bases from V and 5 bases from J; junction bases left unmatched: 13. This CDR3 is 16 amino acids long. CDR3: CASSWTGVTVGTEAFF. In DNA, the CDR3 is TGTGCCAGCTCCTGGACAGGGGTTACAGTTGGGACTGAAGCTTTCTTT.

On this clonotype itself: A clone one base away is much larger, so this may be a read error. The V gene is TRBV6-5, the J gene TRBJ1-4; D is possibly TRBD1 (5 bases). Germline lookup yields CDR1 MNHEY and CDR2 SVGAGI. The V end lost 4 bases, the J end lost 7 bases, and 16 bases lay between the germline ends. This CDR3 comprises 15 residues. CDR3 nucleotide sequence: TGTGCCAGCAGTTTCTCTCAGGGTGTGGGTGAAAAACTGTTTTTT. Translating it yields CASSFSQGVGEKLFF.

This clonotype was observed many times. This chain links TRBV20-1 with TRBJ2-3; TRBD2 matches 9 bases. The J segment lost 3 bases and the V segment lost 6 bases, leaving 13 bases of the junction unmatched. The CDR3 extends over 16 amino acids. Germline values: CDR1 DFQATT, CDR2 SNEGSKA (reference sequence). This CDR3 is CSATRALAGKTDTQYF. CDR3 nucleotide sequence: TGCAGTGCCACCCGCGCCCTAGCGGGAAAAACAGATACGCAGTATTTT.

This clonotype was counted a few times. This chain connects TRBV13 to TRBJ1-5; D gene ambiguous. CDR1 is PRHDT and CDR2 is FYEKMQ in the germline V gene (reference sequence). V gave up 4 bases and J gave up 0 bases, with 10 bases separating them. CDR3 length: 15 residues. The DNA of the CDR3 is TGTGCCAGCAGCTCCGGGTCTTATAGCAATCAGCCCCAGCATTTT. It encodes CASSSGSYSNQPQHF.

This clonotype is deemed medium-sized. The CDR3 is CASAQEGAVGELFF. The DNA of the CDR3 is TGTGCCAGCGCCCAGGAGGGGGCGGTCGGGGAGCTGTTTTTT. This sequence joins TRBV7-2 and TRBJ2-2, with D perhaps matching TRBD1 (7 bases). V was trimmed by 8 bases and J by 7 bases, leaving 17 bases between them. Germline V gene lookup returns CDR1 SGHTA and CDR2 FQGNSA. There are 14 residues in the CDR3.